This T cell receptor beta chain was identified during a study of naive and memory T cell subsets. Whole-study results and caveats: Over 85% of naive TCR sequences appeared only once, unlike memory subsets.

V lost 5 bases and J lost 7; bases outside the gene matches: 5. The CDR3 covers 13 residues. Germline V gene data show CDR1 as SEHNR and CDR2 as FQNEAQ (reference sequence). This clonotype was detected ten times or more. Its antigen is currently unknown. An equimolar mix of two oligonucleotides served as the beta constant-region primer for TRBC1 and TRBC2. Ligated cDNA was amplified by four rounds of PCR with nested alpha and beta constant-region primers and SP2. TCRdb reprocessed the UMI-ligation and nested PCR reads with MiXCR, giving one entry per CDR3 protein. Of around 17,000 distinct CDR3 sequences listed, roughly 8.7% are singletons. Four subsets defined by CD45RA and CD27 were sorted after CD3, CD4, CD8 and live/dead staining.

The TCR originated in a human donor in good health. Source material: central memory CD8+ T cells from blood. The chain carries TRBV7-9 and TRBJ1-1; 9 bases map to TRBD1. Here the CDR3 reads CASSPGTGYEAFF. The CDR3 DNA follows: TGTGCCAGCAGCCCCGGGACAGGGTATGAAGCTTTCTTT.